One sample yielded the 27 T cell receptor beta chains listed below, sequenced in a study of Graves' ophthalmopathy and Graves' hyperthyroidism. Amplification of the TCR beta CDR3 regions used RNA transcripts (as template). The authors performed first-round RT-PCR with HTBI primers and then a second-round multiplex PCR. A single record per CDR3 protein comes from TCRdb applying MiXCR to the multiplex PCR reads. The sample holds 620,000 or so distinct CDR3 sequences, around a fifth seen once. The sequencing sample was made of peripheral blood. The origin of the receptors is a woman younger than 35 with stable Graves' hyperthyroidism. Some clones in this sample may be carry-over from other donors' samples.

Ten or more counts support this clonotype. V usage is TRBV27 and J usage is TRBJ2-7, with D possibly matching TRBD2 (7 bases). Germline loops: CDR1 MNHEY, CDR2 SMNVEV (reference sequence). V lost 6 bases to trimming and J lost 3 bases, with 15 bases between them. This CDR3 region has 14 residues. The DNA for the CDR3 is TGTGCCAGCAGGAGGGGGGGGGCAGTCTACGAGCAGTACTTC. Translated, it gives CASRRGGAVYEQYF.

V gene TRBV12-3 or TRBV12-4 combines with J gene TRBJ1-3; D is uncertain. The CDR3 length is 13 residues. V gave up 6 bases and J gave up 4 bases, with 10 bases separating them. The CDR3 region has the DNA TGTGCCAGCAGACGAACGGACGGAAACACCATATATTTT. It translates to CASRRTDGNTIYF.

This clonotype was seen at least ten times. A junction boundary mismatches the germline segment, possibly from a read error. The chain recombines TRBV6-2 or TRBV6-3 with TRBJ1-1; D gene uncertain. The CDR3 consists of 12 residues. CDR1 is MNHEY and CDR2 is SVGEGT in the germline V gene. CDR3 DNA: TGTGCCAGCAATCGCTTGGGCACTGAAGCTTCCTTT. This gives the protein CASNRLGTEASF.

The chain uses TRBV20-1 and TRBJ1-2, with 7 positions matching TRBD1. Germline lookup yields CDR1 DFQATT and CDR2 SNEGSKA (reference sequence). The CDR3 is 13 amino acids. Unmatched junction bases numbered 4, after V lost 4 bases and J lost 2 bases. For the CDR3, the DNA is TGCAGTGCTAAGACAGGGTACAACTATGGCTACACCTTC. It encodes CSAKTGYNYGYTF.

About this clonotype: A clone one base away is much larger, so this may be a read error. In nucleotides, the CDR3 is TGTGCCAGCAGCTTAGTCGGCAGGGAATACGAGCAGTGCTTC. Translating gives CASSLVGREYEQCF. The chain has TRBV7-9 and TRBJ2-7; maybe TRBD1 (5 bases). The CDR3 runs 14 residues. The germline V gene encodes CDR1 SEHNR and CDR2 FQNEAQ (reference sequence).

This clonotype was detected ten times or more. CDR3 nucleotide sequence: TGTGCCAGCAGCCCGAAGAGGGCCAGGACCCAAGAGACCCAGTACTTC. Its protein product is CASSPKRARTQETQYF. This chain links TRBV14 with TRBJ2-5; D is perhaps TRBD2 (5 bases). V was trimmed by 4 bases and J by 1 base, leaving 16 bases between them. Germline V lookup: CDR1 SGHDN, CDR2 FVKESK. The CDR3 runs to 16 residues.

This chain joins TRBV6-5 and TRBJ1-2, with a weak D call TRBD1 (5 bases). V shed 2 bases and J shed 5 bases, with 15 bases lying between them. Germline V lookup: CDR1 MNHEY, CDR2 SVGAGI. This CDR3 has 15 residues. The CDR3 here is CASSYGAPRVYGYTF. The CDR3 bases are TGTGCCAGCAGTTACGGGGCCCCCCGGGTTTATGGCTACACCTTC.

This rearrangement joins TRBV11-1 to TRBJ2-5; D possibly uses TRBD1 or TRBD2 (5 bases each). Near its end, the DNA agrees better with TRBJ2-7, so the J call may be wrong. In germline, CDR1 is SGHAT, CDR2 FQDESV (reference sequence). The CDR3 length is 14 residues. The CDR3 region is CASSSPGRFYEQYF. In DNA form, the CDR3 reads TGTGCCAGCAGCTCACCGGGACGGTTCTACGAGCAGTACTTC.

The chain uses TRBV12-3 or TRBV12-4 and TRBJ2-6; D unresolved. This CDR3 has 13 amino acids. Trimming pared 8 bases from V and 4 bases from J, leaving 9 bases between. CDR3: CASAMVGANVLTF. The CDR3, as DNA: TGTGCCAGCGCTATGGTCGGGGCCAACGTCCTGACTTTC.

The sample holds many counts of this clonotype. The V gene is TRBV6-5, the J gene TRBJ2-7; D is perhaps TRBD2 (7 bases). The germline V and J ends were trimmed by 4 bases and 4 bases, with 14 bases remaining between them. The CDR3 is 14 residues long. Germline-derived CDR1 and CDR2 are MNHEY and SVGAGI. CDR3 sequence: CASSWEGVGYEQYF. Written as DNA, the CDR3 is TGTGCCAGCAGTTGGGAGGGGGTGGGGTACGAGCAGTACTTC.

The chain links TRBV15 to TRBJ1-2; tentative D call: TRBD1 (5 bases). V lost 0 bases to trimming and J lost 8 bases, with 16 bases between them. The CDR3 is 15 amino acids. From germline, CDR1 is LNHNV and CDR2 YYDKDF (reference sequence). In DNA form, the CDR3 reads TGTGCCACCAGCAGAGATCGGGGGTTAGGGCCCGGCTACACCTTC. It encodes CATSRDRGLGPGYTF. The variable domain in full, with the rest retrieved from reference TRBV15 and TRBJ1-2, is DAMVIQNPRYQVTQFGKPVTLSCSQTLNHNVMYWYQQKSSQAPKLLFHYYDKDFNNEADTPDNFQSRRPNTSFCFLDIRSPGLGDTAMYLCATSRDRGLGPGYTFGSGTRLTVV.

V is TRBV2 and J is TRBJ2-7; D remains unclear. Germline-derived CDR1 and CDR2 are SNHLY and FYNNEI. The CDR3 has 13 amino acids. V was clipped by 4 bases and J by 6 bases, with 13 bases between them. The CDR3 DNA follows: TGTGCCAGCAGTGTGTCATCTAATCGCGAGCAGTACTTC. Encoded protein: CASSVSSNREQYF.

This clonotype was detected only a few times. The chain is built from TRBV12-3 or TRBV12-4 and TRBJ2-5; 8 bases line up with TRBD1. The V segment lost 7 bases and the J segment 4 bases; nucleotides outside the gene matches: 11. The CDR3 contains 15 residues. CDR3 nucleotide sequence: TGTGCCAGCACCAAAGGGCAGGGGGCTGGAGAGACCCAGTACTTC. It yields the protein CASTKGQGAGETQYF.

V is TRBV11-2 and J is TRBJ2-7; D gene ambiguous. The CDR3 totals 15 residues. Germline V gene data show CDR1 as SGHAT and CDR2 as FQNNGV. Trimming cost V 1 base and J 4 bases, with 14 bases left between them. CDR3 protein: CASSLGRASGYEQYF. CDR3 DNA sequence: TGTGCCAGCAGCTTAGGAAGAGCCTCCGGGTACGAGCAGTACTTC.

This clonotype has ten or more counts. The chain links TRBV6-1 to TRBJ1-1; D might be TRBD1 (5 bases). Looked up from germline, CDR1 is MNHNS and CDR2 is SASEGT. The CDR3 runs 14 residues. Trimming shortened V by 6 bases and J by 3 bases, and 14 bases separated the two germline ends. The CDR3 reads CASRDDSRDTEAFF. CDR3 nucleotide sequence: TGTGCCAGCAGGGACGACAGTCGTGACACTGAAGCTTTCTTT.

In its sample, this clonotype was seen many times. This chain uses TRBV7-3 with TRBJ2-5; 12 nucleotides match TRBD1. Germline-derived CDR1 and CDR2 are SGHTA and FQGTGA. The CDR3 totals 17 residues. Losses at the gene ends were 0 bases for V and 9 bases for J; bases not matched to a gene: 11. For the CDR3, the DNA is TGTGCCAGCAGCTTAACGGGACAGGGGGCGTCCTTATATCCCCAGTACTTC. Amino acids: CASSLTGQGASLYPQYF.

Ten or more counts support this clonotype. The V call is TRBV9, the J call TRBJ1-5, with a possible D match to TRBD1 (5 bases). The V end lost 4 bases, the J end lost 9 bases, and 17 bases lay between the germline ends. Germline V gives CDR1 SGDLS, CDR2 YYNGEE. The CDR3 loop spans 14 amino acids. The DNA for the CDR3 is TGTGCCAGCAGCCCCAGGGATCAGGGATGGCCCCAGCATTTT. This codes for CASSPRDQGWPQHF.

The chain couples TRBV18 to TRBJ2-4; possibly TRBD1 for D (5 bases). The CDR3 has 14 residues. V was cut by 3 bases and J by 2 bases, with 8 bases left in between. Looked up from germline, CDR1 is KGHSH and CDR2 is LQKENI. The CDR3 DNA follows: TGTGCCAGCTCACCCACAGGATCCAAAAACATTCAGTACTTC. This gives the protein CASSPTGSKNIQYF.

This clonotype was counted many times. This sequence joins TRBV15 and TRBJ1-6, with D uncertain. CDR3 length equals 15 residues. The germline V gene encodes CDR1 LNHNV and CDR2 YYDKDF (reference sequence). Deletions cut 0 bases from V and 9 bases from J, with 12 bases between. CDR3 region: CATSRDLAVGSPLHF. CDR3 coding DNA: TGTGCCACCAGCAGAGATCTCGCAGTAGGTTCACCCCTCCACTTT. Full variable domain (remainder filled in from reference TRBV15 and TRBJ1-6): DAMVIQNPRYQVTQFGKPVTLSCSQTLNHNVMYWYQQKSSQAPKLLFHYYDKDFNNEADTPDNFQSRRPNTSFCFLDIRSPGLGDTAMYLCATSRDLAVGSPLHFGNGTRLTVT.

This clonotype was seen at least ten times. The chain couples TRBV12-3 or TRBV12-4 to TRBJ2-2; D is uncertain. Trimming took 1 base from V and 5 from J, leaving 5 bases between them. The CDR3 extends over 13 amino acids. The CDR3: CASSLVGTGELFF. The CDR3, as DNA: TGTGCCAGCAGTTTAGTGGGGACCGGGGAGCTGTTTTTT.

This clonotype was recorded many times. The rearrangement uses TRBV20-1 and TRBJ2-7, with 8 bases matching TRBD2. Losses at the gene ends were 6 bases for V and 3 bases for J; bases not matched to a gene: 10. Per germline, CDR1 DFQATT and CDR2 SNEGSKA (reference sequence). This CDR3 comprises 14 residues. The CDR3 nucleotides read TGCAGTGCCACTCACGGGGGGGATGACTACGAGCAGTACTTC. Translated: CSATHGGDDYEQYF.

V is TRBV2 and J is TRBJ1-1, with D hard to call. This CDR3 contains 14 residues. CDR1 and CDR2 from the germline V gene are SNHLY and FYNNEI. The V and J ends lost 1 base and 5 bases respectively, with 11 bases between them. The CDR3 bases are TGTGCCAGCAGTGAAGGTGTGTGGGGAACTGAAGCTTTCTTT. Protein: CASSEGVWGTEAFF.

This clonotype was detected many times. The gene calls are TRBV28 and TRBJ2-7; TRBD1 aligns across 7 bases. The CDR3 has 15 amino acids. With V trimmed by 3 bases and J by 2 bases, 7 bases remained unmatched. The germline V gene encodes CDR1 MDHEN and CDR2 SYDVKM. The CDR3 region is CASSFRGDSPYEQYF. As DNA, the CDR3 is TGTGCCAGCAGTTTCCGTGGGGACAGCCCCTACGAGCAGTACTTC.

For this clonotype: A read error may be the cause here, since a much bigger clone is one base away. CDR3 nucleotides: TGTGTCAGCAGTTACTCGTGGACCGGGGAGCTGTTTTTT. Its translation is CVSSYSWTGELFF. The gene calls are TRBV6-2 or TRBV6-3 and TRBJ2-2; no firm D call. The CDR3 is 13 residues long. Looked up from germline, CDR1 is MNHEY and CDR2 is SVGEGT.

The genes are TRBV5-1 and TRBJ1-2, with D uncertain. CDR1 is SGHRS, CDR2 YFSETQ, per germline. This CDR3 region has 15 residues. Trimming took off 2 bases at V and 6 bases at J, with 17 bases between the two ends. CDR3 residues: CASSFNGRALDGYTF. DNA of the CDR3: TGCGCCAGCAGCTTCAACGGCAGAGCCCTCGATGGCTACACCTTC.

This clonotype was observed at least ten times. The chain recombines TRBV29-1 with TRBJ1-2, with 8 bases lining up with TRBD1. The CDR3 is made up of 12 amino acids. Germline V gene data show CDR1 as SQVTM and CDR2 as ANQGSEA. V was clipped by 6 bases and J by 3 bases; unmatched bases: 3. Written as DNA, the CDR3 is TGCAGCGTGGACAGGGCAGACTATGGCTACACCTTC. Translation gives CSVDRADYGYTF. Looking up the rest from reference TRBV29-1 and TRBJ1-2 gives the full variable domain: SAVISQKPSRDICQRGTSLTIQCQVDSQVTMMFWYRQQPGQSLTLIATANQGSEATYESGFVIDKFPISRPNLTFSTLTVSNMSPEDSSIYLCSVDRADYGYTFGSGTRLTVV.

The chain joins TRBV19 to TRBJ2-6; D gene ambiguous. The germline gives CDR1 LNHDA, CDR2 SQIVND (reference sequence). The V end lost 3 bases, the J end lost 0 bases, and 9 bases lay between the germline ends. CDR3 size: 16 residues. The CDR3 sequence is CASSMGSYSGANVLTF. CDR3 bases: TGTGCCAGTAGTATGGGCAGCTACTCTGGGGCCAACGTCCTGACTTTC.